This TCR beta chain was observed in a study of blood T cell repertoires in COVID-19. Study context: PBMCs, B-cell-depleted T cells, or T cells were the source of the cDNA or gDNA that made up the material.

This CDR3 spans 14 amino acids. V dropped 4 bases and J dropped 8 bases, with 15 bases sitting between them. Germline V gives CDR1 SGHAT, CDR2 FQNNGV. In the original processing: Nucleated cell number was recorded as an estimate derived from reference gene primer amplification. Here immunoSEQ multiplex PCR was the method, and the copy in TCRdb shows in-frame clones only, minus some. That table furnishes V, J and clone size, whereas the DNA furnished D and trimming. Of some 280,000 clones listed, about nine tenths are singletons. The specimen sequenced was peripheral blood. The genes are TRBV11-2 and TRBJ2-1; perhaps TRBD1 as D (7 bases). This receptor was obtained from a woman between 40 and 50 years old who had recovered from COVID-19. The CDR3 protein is CASSSRGESDEQFF. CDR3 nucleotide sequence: TGTGCCAGCAGCTCCAGGGGGGAATCAGATGAGCAGTTCTTC.